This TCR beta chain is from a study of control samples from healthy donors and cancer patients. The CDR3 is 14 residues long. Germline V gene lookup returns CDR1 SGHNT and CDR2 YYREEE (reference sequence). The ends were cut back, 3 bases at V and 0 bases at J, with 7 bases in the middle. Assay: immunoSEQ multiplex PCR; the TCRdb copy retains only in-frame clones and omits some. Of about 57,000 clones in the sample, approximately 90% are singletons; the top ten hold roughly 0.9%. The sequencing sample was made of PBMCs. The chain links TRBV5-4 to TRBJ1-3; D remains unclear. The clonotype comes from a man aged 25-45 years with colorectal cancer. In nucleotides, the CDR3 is TGTGCCAGCAGCTCCCGTACCTCTGGAAACACCATATATTTT. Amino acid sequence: CASSSRTSGNTIYF.